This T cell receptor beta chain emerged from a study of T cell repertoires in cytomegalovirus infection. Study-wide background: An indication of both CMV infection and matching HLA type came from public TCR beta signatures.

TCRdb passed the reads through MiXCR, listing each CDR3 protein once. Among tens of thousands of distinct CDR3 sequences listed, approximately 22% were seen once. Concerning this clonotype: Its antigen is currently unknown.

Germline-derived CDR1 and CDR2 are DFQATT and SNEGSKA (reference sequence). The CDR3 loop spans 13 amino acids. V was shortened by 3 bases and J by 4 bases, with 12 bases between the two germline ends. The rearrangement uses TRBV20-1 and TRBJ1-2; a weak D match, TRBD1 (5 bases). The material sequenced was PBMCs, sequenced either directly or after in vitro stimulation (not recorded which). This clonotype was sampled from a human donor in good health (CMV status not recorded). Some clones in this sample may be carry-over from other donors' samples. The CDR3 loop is CSASWGSFYGYTF. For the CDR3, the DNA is TGCAGTGCTAGTTGGGGCAGCTTCTATGGCTACACCTTC.